This T cell receptor beta chain was recovered during a study of blood T cell repertoires in COVID-19. Study at large: Acute and convalescent COVID-19 samples came from the United States, Italy and Spain. T cells, B-cell-depleted T cells, or PBMCs provided the cDNA or gDNA that served as material.

The J segment lost 2 bases and the V segment lost 1 base, leaving 7 bases of the junction unmatched. The CDR3 contains 16 residues. CDR1 SGHAT and CDR2 FQNNGV come from the germline V gene. How the authors handled the data: Scientists estimated how many nucleated cells there were by amplifying reference gene primers. TCRdb keeps only in-frame clones here, not all; method: immunoSEQ multiplex PCR. The V and J calls and the clone size are those of that table, but D and trimming were determined from the DNA. The sample has about 670,000 clones; about 87% are singletons. The chain is built from TRBV11-2 and TRBJ1-1; 7 bases map to TRBD1. The sequenced sample consisted of peripheral blood. The sequence derives from a woman aged 18-29 years with acute or convalescent COVID-19. The CDR3 spells CASSLVWGTANTEAFF. The CDR3 DNA follows: TGTGCCAGCAGCTTAGTTTGGGGGACAGCCAACACTGAAGCTTTCTTT.